This T cell receptor (beta chain) was identified during a study of T-cell reconstitution after alpha-beta-depleted transplantation in children. The authors prepared the TCRbeta library with unique molecular identifiers. A single record per CDR3 protein comes from TCRdb applying MiXCR to the PCR reads. The table has hundreds of thousands of distinct CDR3 sequences, approximately 29% seen once. This CDR3 is 14 amino acids long. Germline V gives CDR1 MNHNS, CDR2 SASEGT. The V gene end was trimmed by 8 bases and the J gene end by 8 bases; junction bases not matched to a gene: 7. Specimen: PBMCs from the stem cell graft donor, collected from the stem cell graft. The chain links TRBV6-1 to TRBJ1-6; 9 bases match TRBD1. This clonotype was sampled from a human donor who donated a stem cell graft to a child with aplastic anemia. Here the CDR3 DNA reads TGTGCCAGCGGAAGGACAGGGGAGGATTCACCCCTCCACTTT. It is translated as CASGRTGEDSPLHF.